The T cell receptor (beta chain) under discussion was sequenced for a study of blood T cells in healthy people across ages. General observations from the study: In long-lived donors, naive CD4+ cell counts and diversity exceeded those of aged donors.

The ends were cut back, 0 bases at V and 5 bases at J, with 20 bases in the middle. The CDR3 loop spans 17 amino acids. Germline CDR1 SGDLS, CDR2 YYNGEE. As regards this clonotype: Its cognate antigen is unknown.

Primers used in a second PCR of roughly 6 to 12 cycles were a sample-barcoded 5' primer and a J-beta primer mix. TCRdb independently ran MiXCR on the 5' RACE reads; one entry per CDR3 protein. This table has about 1.6 million distinct CDR3 sequences, roughly a third appearing once. The rearrangement uses TRBV9 and TRBJ2-5, with D possibly being TRBD1 or TRBD2 (5 bases each). This TCR was recovered from a woman in her thirties in good health. Sequencing used blood. DNA for the CDR3: TGTGCCAGCAGCGTAGGAATCAGAGAGGGGAATTTGGAGACCCAGTACTTC. Residues: CASSVGIREGNLETQYF.